Listed below are T cell receptor beta chains from one sample, sequenced in a study of CD8+CD57+ T cells in acquired aplastic anemia. TCRdb re-called the reads with MiXCR, one entry per CDR3 protein. The table lists 250,000 to 300,000 distinct CDR3 sequences, 50% to 70% of them singletons, with 8% in the top ten. Sample: sorted CD4+, CD8+, or CD8+CD57+ T cells (not recorded which) from PBMCs. These receptors were obtained from a human donor with severe aplastic anemia or a healthy control (not recorded which). CDR3s include the opening cysteine and the closing phenylalanine or tryptophan. D genes are given only for firm matches. Size tells how often a clone was seen (once, few, many) or the class of an expanded clone, and some rows leave it out.

J	V	D	size	CDR3	DNA
TRBJ2-1	TRBV20-1	TRBD1	NA	CSAIDPGQGFYEQFF	TGCAGTGCTATCGATCCGGGACAGGGATTCTATGAGCAGTTCTTC
TRBJ2-3	TRBV5-8	NA	many	CASSLPAGTDTQYF	TGTGCCAGCAGCTTGCCGGCGGGGACAGATACGCAGTATTTT
TRBJ2-1	TRBV12-3/TRBV12-4	NA	NA	CASSDVSEQFF	TGTGCCAGCAGTGACGTGAGTGAGCAGTTCTTC
TRBJ1-1	TRBV19	NA	NA	CASRDRNTEAFF	TGTGCCAGTAGAGACAGGAACACTGAAGCTTTCTTT
TRBJ1-1	TRBV11-2	NA	NA	CASSQQGVNTEAFF	TGTGCCAGCAGCCAGCAGGGAGTGAACACTGAAGCTTTCTTT
TRBJ1-6	TRBV7-2	TRBD1	few	CASSFGQGAKALHF	TGTGCCAGCAGCTTTGGACAGGGGGCTAAGGCCCTCCACTTT
TRBJ2-5	TRBV6-1	TRBD2	NA	CASSYSSGGVGQETQYF	TGTGCCAGCAGTTACTCGAGCGGGGGGGTGGGCCAAGAGACCCAGTACTTC
TRBJ1-1	TRBV29-1	NA	NA	CSVEDRDKFEAFF	TGCAGCGTTGAAGATCGGGACAAATTCGAAGCTTTCTTT
TRBJ1-6	TRBV24-1	TRBD1	NA	CATSAGGLPNSPLHF	TGTGCCACCAGTGCAGGGGGTCTCCCTAATTCACCCCTCCACTTT
TRBJ2-7	TRBV7-9	NA	NA	CASSPPDGTYEQYF	TGTGCCAGCAGCCCTCCGGACGGTACCTACGAGCAGTACTTC
TRBJ1-2	TRBV2	NA	NA	CASGRDYGYTF	TGTGCCAGCGGAAGGGACTATGGCTACACCTTC
TRBJ2-7	TRBV7-2	NA	NA	CVGSSDREQYF	TGTGTCGGCAGCTCAGACCGCGAGCAGTACTTC
TRBJ2-7	TRBV7-7	NA	few	CASSPDETIHEQYF	TGTGCTAGCAGTCCGGACGAAACGATCCACGAGCAGTACTTC
TRBJ2-3	TRBV15	TRBD2	NA	CATSRELAGGTDTQYF	TGTGCCACCAGCAGAGAACTAGCGGGGGGCACAGATACGCAGTATTTT
TRBJ1-6	TRBV7-3	NA	NA	CASSLTDRSPLHF	TGTGCCAGCAGCTTAACAGACAGGTCACCCCTCCACTTC
TRBJ1-6	TRBV9	NA	few	CASSVEGQYNSPLHF	TGTGCCAGCAGCGTAGAGGGGCAATATAATTCACCCCTCCACTTT
TRBJ2-7	TRBV9	TRBD1	NA	CASSARDRGREQYF	TGTGCCAGCAGCGCCCGGGACAGGGGGCGCGAGCAGTACTTC
TRBJ1-6	TRBV9	TRBD1	many	CASSTRTGGSPLHF	TGTGCCAGCAGCACCCGGACAGGGGGCTCACCCCTCCACTTT
TRBJ2-5	TRBV19	NA	many	CASSLSLRSQETQYF	TGTGCCAGCTCCCTTTCACTGCGGAGTCAAGAGACCCAGTACTTC
TRBJ2-2	TRBV29-1	NA	once	CSAPLPSNTGELFF	TGCAGCGCCCCCCTTCCTTCGAACACCGGGGAGCTGTTTTTT
TRBJ1-2	TRBV5-6	NA	NA	CASSLVGTGGYYGYTF	TGTGCCAGCAGCTTGGTGGGGACTGGAGGCTACTATGGCTACACCTTC
TRBJ2-5	TRBV7-3	NA	NA	CASSLTPGGTAKTQYF	TGTGCCAGCAGCTTAACCCCCGGGGGCACGGCGAAGACCCAGTACTTC
TRBJ1-2	TRBV7-9	NA	NA	CASSSRTSNYGYTF	TGTGCCAGCAGCTCGAGGACCTCTAACTATGGCTACACCTTC
TRBJ1-4	TRBV6-1	NA	many	CASSGSGNEKLFF	TGTGCCAGCAGTGGAAGTGGGAATGAAAAACTGTTTTTT
TRBJ2-3	TRBV24-1	TRBD2	NA	CATSGRERTDTQYF	TGTGCCACCAGTGGGCGGGAGCGGACAGATACGCAGTATTTT
TRBJ2-7	TRBV10-3	TRBD2	NA	CAISDTSGRATGYEQYF	TGTGCCATCAGTGATACTAGCGGGAGGGCCACGGGATACGAGCAGTACTTC
TRBJ1-5	TRBV6-5	NA	many	CASSYRVSNQPQHF	TGTGCCAGCAGTTACAGGGTTAGCAATCAGCCCCAGCATTTT
TRBJ2-3	TRBV7-6	NA	NA	CASSRTVSPAGDTQYF	TGTGCCAGCAGCCGGACAGTTTCTCCCGCCGGGGATACGCAGTATTTT
TRBJ2-6	TRBV2	NA	NA	CASSVGATGANVLTF	TGTGCCAGCAGTGTAGGGGCCACTGGGGCCAACGTCCTGACTTTC
TRBJ2-3	TRBV11-3	NA	NA	CASSLDRIGDTQYF	TGTGCCAGCAGCTTAGATCGGATAGGCGATACGCAGTATTTT
TRBJ1-2	TRBV19	NA	NA	CASSISSGRTSYGCTF	TGTGCCAGTAGTATAAGTTCGGGCAGGACCAGCTATGGCTGCACCTTC
TRBJ2-7	TRBV13	TRBD2	NA	CASSQGGLAGYEQYF	TGTGCCAGCAGCCAGGGGGGACTAGCGGGCTACGAGCAGTACTTC